One T cell receptor beta chain is described in this entry. This clonotype was seen more than once but under ten times. This receptor's antigen is unknown. No base-level quality is on record; no much larger clone is a single base apart. TCRdb lists the instrument as Illumina NovaSeq 6000. TCRalpha and TCRbeta cDNA libraries were constructed by 5'RACE with constant-segment primers, with sample barcodes and unique molecular identifiers being introduced. RNA was extracted from every sample with Trizol reagent. Library amplification was performed in two PCR steps, and a second sample barcode and Illumina TruSeq adapters were introduced in the second step. Sequencing of the libraries was done on an Illumina NovaSeq, producing 2 x 150 bp paired-end reads. As for the authors' bioinformatics: With migec v1.2.7, reads were demultiplexed and then collapsed into UMI-guided consensus sequences. Using mixcr v2.1.11, the UMI consensuses were aligned to TRA and TRB V and J templates and assembled into clonotypes. Clonotypes were classified as expanded or contracted when called significant by both edgeR and NoisET, with noise models trained on biological replicates. edgeR calls used a false discovery rate-adjusted p below 0.01 and a log2 fold-change threshold of 1. PCA with hierarchical clustering of max-normalized trajectories of the 1000 most abundant clonotypes was used as exploratory dynamics analysis. The CD4 or CD8 phenotype of responding clones was assigned using the separately sequenced CD4+ and CD8+ repertoires. TCRdb reprocessing: public reads trimmed at Q25 with fastp, clones called with MiXCR, in-frame beta chains kept. A single entry per CDR3 protein holds the most common genes and DNA from its merged rows. It is TCRdb's table, rather than the study itself, that gives the V and J calls and clone size. The sample includes roughly 350,000 distinct CDR3 sequences, with roughly 13% observed a single time. Approximately 22% of the sample goes to the ten largest clones.

Ficoll-Paque density gradient centrifugation was used to isolate PBMCs. The data belong to a study of T-cell memory formation after mild COVID-19 (dated by TCRdb to 2020 to 2022). For context, the study as a whole: TCR sequence clusters from the two donors were largely donor specific. Two young, previously healthy adult volunteers, one female and one male, were included in the cohort. Longitudinal TCRalpha and TCRbeta repertoire sequencing tracked T-cell clones expanding and contracting after mild COVID-19 in a couple of donors.

What the study reported, not specific to this receptor: Contracting CD4+ clones appeared mostly in the CM and EM memory subsets, whereas CD8+ clones were enriched in EMRA. Some responding clones were detected in pre-infection memory, suggesting pre-existing cross-reactive memory T cells joined the SARS-CoV-2 response. Whether the second-wave clones peaking on day 37 were SARS-CoV-2 specific was not confirmed. Clones that contracted from day 15 to 85 showed balanced CD4/CD8 phenotypes, whereas a second wave of clones that expanded from day 15 to 37 leaned towards CD4+. Only a couple of mild cases were covered in the study, and larger cohorts including severe cases with pre-infection samples were considered necessary.

This TCR was sampled from a man between 18 and 29 years old who had mild COVID-19 (a few samples of this study predate the infection). The sample titles of this study are shuffled in the database, so cell type and time point are left out; the donor was told from shared clones. The sample comprised PBMCs or a T cell subset sorted from them (not recorded which).

The CDR3 protein is CASSSRQYGYNSPLHF. The sequence in DNA is TGTGCCAGCAGCTCGAGACAGTACGGTTATAATTCACCCCTCCACTTT. The V and J genes are TRBV7-2 and TRBJ1-6, and possibly TRBD1, on 5 matching bases. CDR1 and CDR2 are read off the germline V gene as SGHTA and FQGNSA. V lost 4 bases and J lost 4 bases; the stretch between them is 14 bases long. The cysteine opens and the phenylalanine closes a CDR3 of 16 amino acids. The sequence is cut down to CDR3 DNA, 48 bases in frame from base 1. Reference TRBV7-2 and TRBJ1-6 genes cover what lies past the CDR3, so the full variable domain is GAGVSQSPSNKVTEKGKDVELRCDPISGHTALYWYRQSLGQGLEFLIYFQGNSAPDKSGLPSDRFSAERTGGSVSTLTIQRTQQEDSAVYLCASSSRQYGYNSPLHFGNGTRLTVT.